Following are 14 T cell receptor beta chains from one sample sequenced in a study of blood T cell repertoires in COVID-19. Profiled with immunoSEQ multiplex PCR; TCRdb holds only in-frame clones, not every one. This table has 20,000 to 30,000 clones, 65% to 90% appearing once. Sequenced input: peripheral blood. The receptors stem from a human donor in a cohort sampled during active COVID-19.

This rearrangement joins TRBV7-2 to TRBJ1-2; 9 bases are a match to TRBD1. The CDR3 runs 15 residues. The V and J ends lost 1 base and 8 bases, in that order; junction bases with no gene match: 8. Germline CDR1 reads SGHTA; CDR2 reads FQGNSA. The CDR3: CASSLVWTGDGGYTF. The CDR3 DNA is TGTGCCAGCAGCTTAGTCTGGACAGGGGACGGGGGCTACACCTTC.

This chain links TRBV5-6 with TRBJ2-7; a weak D match, TRBD2 (5 bases). CDR1 is SGHDT and CDR2 is YYEEEE in the germline V gene. This CDR3 region has 17 residues. The V end lost 0 bases, the J end lost 2 bases, and 18 bases lay between the germline ends. The CDR3 DNA reads as TGTGCCAGCAGCTTGGCCAGCGGCAGGCTGCCTACCTACGAGCAGTACTTC. Translating it yields CASSLASGRLPTYEQYF.

The CDR3 DNA reads TGTGCCGGATACCCACGGGACAGGGATAGCGGCTACACCTTC. As protein: CAGYPRDRDSGYTF. The chain is built from TRBV6-5 and TRBJ1-2; TRBD1 matches at 9 bases. The CDR3 has 14 amino acids. The junction had 15 bases not matched to a gene; V was cut back by 11 bases and J by 8 bases. Germline loops: CDR1 MNHEY, CDR2 SVGAGI.

This chain's CDR3 is CASSLSGQGASGELFF. The CDR3 DNA is TGTGCCAGCAGCTTGTCCGGACAGGGGGCTTCCGGGGAGCTGTTTTTT. V gene TRBV5-4 combines with J gene TRBJ2-2; 11 nucleotides line up with TRBD1. After removal of 1 base from V and 6 bases from J, the junction contained 5 bases not matched to a gene. This CDR3 comprises 16 residues. From germline, CDR1 is SGHNT and CDR2 YYREEE (reference sequence).

The rearrangement uses TRBV5-1 and TRBJ1-2; 9 nucleotides match TRBD1. J gave up 8 bases and V 4 bases, and 15 bases lay outside the gene matches. The CDR3 extends over 16 amino acids. Germline V CDR1 and CDR2: SGHRS, YFSETQ. The CDR3 bases are TGCGCCAGCAGCCTGGGACAGGGAGATCGGAGCCGGGGCTACACCTTC. This codes for CASSLGQGDRSRGYTF. The full variable domain, completed using reference TRBV5-1 and TRBJ1-2, is KAGVTQTPRYLIKTRGQQVTLSCSPISGHRSVSWYQQTPGQGLQFLFEYFSETQRNKGNFPGRFSGRQFSNSRSEMNVSTLELGDSALYLCASSLGQGDRSRGYTFGSGTRLTVV.

The chain is built from TRBV7-3 and TRBJ2-1; 8 nucleotides match TRBD2. The CDR3 length is 16 residues. Trimming removed 5 bases from V and 7 bases from J; junction bases left unmatched: 13. Per germline, CDR1 SGHTA and CDR2 FQGTGA. As DNA, the CDR3 is TGTGCCAGCAGCCCAGGGGCCAGCGGGAGTTCGAATGAGCAGTTCTTC. This encodes CASSPGASGSSNEQFF.

The chain couples TRBV6-2 or TRBV6-3 to TRBJ2-1; 9 positions agree with TRBD2. Germline CDR1 is MNHEY and CDR2 is SVGEGT. The CDR3 runs to 14 residues. With V trimmed by 6 bases and J by 7 bases, 7 bases remained unmatched. In DNA, the CDR3 is TGTGCCAGCAGCATCTTAGCGGGAGTTAATGAGCAGTTCTTC. This encodes CASSILAGVNEQFF.

This clone was seen once. The V call is TRBV28, the J call TRBJ2-7, with D unclear. The germline V gene has CDR1 MDHEN and CDR2 SYDVKM. V lost 5 bases and J lost 6, with 17 bases in between. The CDR3 loop spans 14 amino acids. This CDR3 reads CASSLRIGLGEQYF. The CDR3 DNA reads as TGTGCCAGCAGTCTCAGGATAGGATTAGGCGAGCAGTACTTC.

Here the CDR3 DNA reads TGTGCCAGCGGATTAAACAGGGGGTTGCGGGAAAAACTGTTTTTT. This gives the protein CASGLNRGLREKLFF. V and J are TRBV6-5 and TRBJ1-4, with 8 positions matching TRBD1. Germline V gene data show CDR1 as MNHEY and CDR2 as SVGAGI. V lost 8 bases and J lost 8; bases outside the gene matches: 13. CDR3 size: 15 residues.

The genes are TRBV10-2 and TRBJ1-3; no clear D gene. Germline V gene sequence: CDR1 WSHSY, CDR2 SAAADI. Deletions cut 10 bases from V and 2 bases from J, with 12 bases between. The CDR3 runs 13 residues. The CDR3 protein is CATGEGPGNTIYF. CDR3 nucleotide sequence: TGCGCCACCGGGGAGGGCCCTGGAAACACCATATATTTT.

The chain has TRBV9 and TRBJ1-2; TRBD1 matches at 8 bases. Germline CDR1 reads SGDLS; CDR2 reads YYNGEE. The V segment lost 6 bases and the J segment 2 bases; nucleotides outside the gene matches: 6. This CDR3 comprises 14 residues. CDR3 in DNA: TGTGCCAGCACCACGACAGGGGTCAACTATGGCTACACCTTC. This codes for CASTTTGVNYGYTF.

This sequence joins TRBV27 and TRBJ1-5; D is uncertain. The CDR3 totals 12 residues. V dropped 5 bases and J dropped 7 bases, with 9 bases sitting between them. Per the germline V gene, CDR1 is MNHEY and CDR2 is SMNVEV (reference sequence). Here the CDR3 DNA reads TGTGCCAGCAGTCGGGTGAACCAGCCCCAGCATTTT. It yields the protein CASSRVNQPQHF.

The chain combines TRBV11-3 with TRBJ2-3, with 12 bases matching TRBD2. The J segment lost 3 bases and the V segment lost 5 bases, leaving 9 bases of the junction unmatched. Germline V lookup: CDR1 SGHNT, CDR2 YENEEA. This CDR3 has 17 amino acids. This CDR3 reads CASSPSGGAYLTDTQYF. The CDR3 DNA reads as TGTGCCAGCAGCCCTAGCGGGGGGGCGTATCTGACAGATACGCAGTATTTT.

This chain joins TRBV6-5 and TRBJ2-6; TRBD1 matches 8 bases. The CDR3 totals 15 residues. CDR1 and CDR2 (germline): MNHEY, SVGAGI. J gave up 0 bases and V 7 bases, and 2 bases lay outside the gene matches. The DNA for the CDR3 is TGTGCCAGCACCGGACAGGGCTCTGGGGCCAACGTCCTGACTTTC. This encodes CASTGQGSGANVLTF.